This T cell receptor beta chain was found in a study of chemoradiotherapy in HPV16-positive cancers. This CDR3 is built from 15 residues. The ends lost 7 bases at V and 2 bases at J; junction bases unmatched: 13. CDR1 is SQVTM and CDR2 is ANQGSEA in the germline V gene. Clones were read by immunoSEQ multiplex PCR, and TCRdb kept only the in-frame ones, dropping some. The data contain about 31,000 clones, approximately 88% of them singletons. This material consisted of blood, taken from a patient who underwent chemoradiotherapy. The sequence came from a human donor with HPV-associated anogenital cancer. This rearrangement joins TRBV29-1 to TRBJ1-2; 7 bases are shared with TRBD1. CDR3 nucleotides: TGCAGCGCACTTTTAAACGGACAGGAGAACTATGGCTACACCTTC. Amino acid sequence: CSALLNGQENYGYTF.